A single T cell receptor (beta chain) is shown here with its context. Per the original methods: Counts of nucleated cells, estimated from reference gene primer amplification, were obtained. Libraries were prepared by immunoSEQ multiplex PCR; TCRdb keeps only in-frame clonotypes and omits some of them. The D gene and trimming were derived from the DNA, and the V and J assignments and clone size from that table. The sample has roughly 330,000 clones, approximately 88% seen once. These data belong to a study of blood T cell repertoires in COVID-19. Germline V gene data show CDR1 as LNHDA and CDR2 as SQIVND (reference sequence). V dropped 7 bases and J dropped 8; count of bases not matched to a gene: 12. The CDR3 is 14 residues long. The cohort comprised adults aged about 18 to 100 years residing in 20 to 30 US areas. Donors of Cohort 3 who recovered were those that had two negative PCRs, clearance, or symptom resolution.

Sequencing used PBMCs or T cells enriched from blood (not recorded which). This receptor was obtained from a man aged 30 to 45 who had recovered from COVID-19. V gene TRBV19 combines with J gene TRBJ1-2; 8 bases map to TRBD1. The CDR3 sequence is CASISRDRRNGYTF. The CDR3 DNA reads TGTGCCAGTATCTCACGGGACAGGAGGAACGGCTACACCTTC.